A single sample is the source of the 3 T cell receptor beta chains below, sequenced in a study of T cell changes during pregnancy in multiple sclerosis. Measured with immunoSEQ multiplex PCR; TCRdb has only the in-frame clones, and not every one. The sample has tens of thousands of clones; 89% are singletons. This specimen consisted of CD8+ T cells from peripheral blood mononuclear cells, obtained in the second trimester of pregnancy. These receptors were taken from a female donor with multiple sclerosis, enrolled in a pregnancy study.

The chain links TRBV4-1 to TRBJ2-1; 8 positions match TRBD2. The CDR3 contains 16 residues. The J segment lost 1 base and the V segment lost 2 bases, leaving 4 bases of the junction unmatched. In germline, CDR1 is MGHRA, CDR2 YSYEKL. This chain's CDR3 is CASSQTSGGSYNEQFF. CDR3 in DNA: TGCGCCAGCAGCCAAACAAGCGGGGGTTCCTACAATGAGCAGTTCTTC.

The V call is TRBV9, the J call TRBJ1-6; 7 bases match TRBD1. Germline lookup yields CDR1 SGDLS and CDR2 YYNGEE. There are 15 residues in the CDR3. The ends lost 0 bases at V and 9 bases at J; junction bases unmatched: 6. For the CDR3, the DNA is TGTGCCAGCAGCGTAGTTGGGCAGGGGGGTTCACCCCTCCACTTT. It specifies CASSVVGQGGSPLHF.

CDR3: CASSQAGKGNTEAFF. The CDR3 DNA sequence: TGCGCCAGCAGCCAGGCCGGGAAGGGGAACACTGAAGCTTTCTTT. The J gene is TRBJ1-1, the V gene TRBV4-1; D uncertain. V was shortened by 3 bases and J by 1 base, with 12 bases between the two germline ends. The CDR3 runs 15 residues. Germline-derived CDR1 and CDR2 are MGHRA and YSYEKL.